Following are 22 T cell receptor beta chains from one sample sequenced in a study of blood T cell repertoires in COVID-19. This table comes from immunoSEQ multiplex PCR, and its TCRdb copy is limited to in-frame clones, with some not included. The sample yields just over 95,000 clones, approximately 87% seen once. The specimen was peripheral blood. Receptors were obtained from a human donor in a cohort sampled during active COVID-19.

This chain connects TRBV11-2 to TRBJ2-1; 12 nucleotides agree with TRBD2. This CDR3 has 18 amino acids. J was trimmed by 0 bases and V by 5 bases; bases with no gene match: 8. Germline V CDR1 and CDR2: SGHAT, FQNNGV. CDR3 DNA sequence: TGTGCCAGCAGCCCTGGACTAGCGGGACTGAGCTCCTACAATGAGCAGTTCTTC. Its protein is CASSPGLAGLSSYNEQFF.

The CDR3 loop is CASSLTVSRASTDTQYF. In DNA, the CDR3 is TGTGCCAGCAGTCTAACCGTGTCGCGGGCTAGCACAGATACGCAGTATTTT. The chain carries TRBV28 and TRBJ2-3, with D possibly matching TRBD2 (5 bases). V was clipped by 5 bases and J by 0 bases, with 18 bases between them. Germline CDR1 MDHEN, CDR2 SYDVKM. The length of the CDR3 is 17 residues.

The count of this clone is one. The chain links TRBV3-1 (or the pseudogene TRBV3-2) to TRBJ1-2; D is possibly TRBD1 (5 bases). CDR1 is LGHDT, CDR2 YNNKEL, per germline (reference sequence). The V end was cut by 0 bases, the J end by 4 bases, with 9 bases between. CDR3 length: 14 amino acids. The CDR3 region is CASSQDSGIYGYTF. The CDR3 DNA follows: TGTGCCAGCAGCCAAGATTCAGGGATCTATGGCTACACCTTC.

V usage is TRBV29-1 and J usage is TRBJ2-7; TRBD1 matches at 8 bases. CDR1 is SQVTM, CDR2 ANQGSEA, per germline. This CDR3 has 21 amino acids. V shed 1 base, J shed 3 bases, and the junction held 26 bases outside the gene matches. The CDR3 region is CSVEASGRQGPTPALHYEQYF. CDR3 DNA: TGCAGCGTTGAAGCGTCGGGGAGACAGGGGCCTACCCCGGCCCTCCACTACGAGCAGTACTTC.

Turning to this clone: At one of its ends the junction is not consistent with the germline gene, which may arise from a read error. The V and J genes are TRBV7-7 and TRBJ2-1, with TRBD2 matching 10 bases. Germline loops: CDR1 SSHAT, CDR2 FNYEAQ (reference sequence). The CDR3 extends over 19 amino acids. CDR3 sequence reads: CASSLASWSGRASYNEQFF. In nucleotides, the CDR3 is TGTGCTAGCAGCTTAGCATCTTGGAGCGGGAGGGCCTCCTACAATGAGCAGTTCTTC.

The rearrangement joins TRBV4-2 to TRBJ1-6; D is uncertain. Trimming shortened V by 2 bases and J by 7 bases, and 12 bases separated the two germline ends. This CDR3 is 15 amino acids long. Germline V gives CDR1 LGHNA, CDR2 YNFKEQ. CDR3 coding DNA: TGTGCCAGCAGCCAACCCAAGACGGGAAATTCACCCCTCCACTTT. This sequence encodes CASSQPKTGNSPLHF.

This clone was picked up a small number of times. The gene calls are TRBV7-9 and TRBJ1-2; 7 bases line up with TRBD1. Germline V CDR1 and CDR2: SEHNR, FQNEAQ (reference sequence). V lost 4 bases, J lost 8 bases, and 4 bases stayed unmatched. This CDR3 region has 12 residues. The CDR3 loop is CASSSQGGGYTF. In nucleotides, the CDR3 is TGTGCCAGCAGCTCCCAGGGGGGCGGCTACACCTTC.

This chain links TRBV5-1 with TRBJ2-5; 9 bases fit TRBD1. Germline CDR1 reads SGHRS; CDR2 reads YFSETQ. The length of the CDR3 is 16 residues. The ends lost 3 bases at V and 0 bases at J; junction bases unmatched: 6. The CDR3 here is CASSSGQGSYQETQYF. CDR3 nucleotide sequence: TGCGCCAGCAGCTCAGGACAGGGGTCGTACCAAGAGACCCAGTACTTC.

The V gene is TRBV27, the J gene TRBJ1-2; D is perhaps TRBD1 (6 bases). Germline values: CDR1 MNHEY, CDR2 SMNVEV (reference sequence). This CDR3 spans 15 amino acids. The V end was cut by 2 bases, the J end by 8 bases, with 18 bases between. CDR3 sequence reads: CASSLKHGGARGYTF. As DNA, the CDR3 is TGTGCCAGCAGTTTAAAGCATGGGGGGGCCCGGGGCTACACCTTC.

The chain couples TRBV7-9 to TRBJ2-1, with 9 bases identical to TRBD2. Germline V gene lookup returns CDR1 SEHNR and CDR2 FQNEAQ (reference sequence). There are 15 residues in the CDR3. Trimming removed 5 bases from V and 0 bases from J; junction bases left unmatched: 2. The CDR3 DNA reads as TGTGCCAGCAGCCTTAGCGGGAGCTCCTACAATGAGCAGTTCTTC. It codes for CASSLSGSSYNEQFF. The full variable domain, its missing parts supplied by reference TRBV7-9 and TRBJ2-1, is DTGVSQNPRHKITKRGQNVTFRCDPISEHNRLYWYRQTLGQGPEFLTYFQNEAQLEKSRLLSDRFSAERPKGSFSTLEIQRTEQGDSAMYLCASSLSGSSYNEQFFGPGTRLTVL.

This clone has a handful of counts. The identical CDR3 is also encoded by other nucleotide sequences in the sample. The chain carries TRBV19 and TRBJ1-5; TRBD1 matches 9 bases. Unmatched junction bases numbered 2, after V lost 1 base and J lost 1 base. The CDR3 is made up of 16 amino acids. The germline V gene encodes CDR1 LNHDA and CDR2 SQIVND (reference sequence). CDR3 region: CASSIGDRVSNQPQHF. The CDR3 nucleotides are TGTGCCAGTAGTATAGGGGACAGGGTGAGCAATCAGCCCCAGCATTTT.

The chain links TRBV29-1 to TRBJ2-3; 8 nucleotides agree with TRBD2. There are 15 residues in the CDR3. Germline V lookup: CDR1 SQVTM, CDR2 ANQGSEA. J gave up 3 bases and V 4 bases, and 9 bases lay outside the gene matches. The CDR3 coding sequence is TGCAGCGTTGTAAGAGCGGGAGCTGCGACAGATACGCAGTATTTT. Its protein is CSVVRAGAATDTQYF.

The chain combines TRBV28 with TRBJ2-5; TRBD2 agrees at 9 bases. CDR3 length equals 15 residues. Germline lookup yields CDR1 MDHEN and CDR2 SYDVKM. V gave up 2 bases and J gave up 2 bases; unmatched junction bases: 3. The CDR3 DNA follows: TGTGCCAGCAGTTTACCGGGACTAGCTCAAGAGACCCAGTACTTC. Its protein is CASSLPGLAQETQYF.

The gene calls are TRBV6-1 and TRBJ1-2; 7 bases align to TRBD1. The germline V gene has CDR1 MNHNS and CDR2 SASEGT. This CDR3 region has 14 residues. V lost 3 bases and J lost 7; bases outside the gene matches: 8. The DNA for the CDR3 is TGTGCCAGCAGTGACCTACAGGGGAGAGGTGGCTACACCTTC. Protein product: CASSDLQGRGGYTF.

This chain joins TRBV6-5 and TRBJ2-7; D may be TRBD1 (6 bases). Germline CDR1 reads MNHEY; CDR2 reads SVGAGI. The CDR3 spans 14 residues. The ends were cut back, 3 bases at V and 2 bases at J, with 11 bases in the middle. This CDR3 reads CASSYGSGAYEQYF. CDR3 sequence (DNA): TGTGCCAGCAGTTATGGTTCAGGGGCCTACGAGCAGTACTTC.

CDR3 loop: CASSLAPSGRAPDTQYF. The CDR3 nucleotides are TGCGCCAGCAGCTTGGCCCCTAGCGGGAGGGCCCCAGATACGCAGTATTTT. V gene TRBV5-1 combines with J gene TRBJ2-3; 12 bases match TRBD2. After removal of 0 bases from V and 4 bases from J, the junction contained 6 bases not matched to a gene. The CDR3 spans 17 residues. Looked up from germline, CDR1 is SGHRS and CDR2 is YFSETQ. The full variable domain, rest sourced from reference TRBV5-1 and TRBJ2-3, is KAGVTQTPRYLIKTRGQQVTLSCSPISGHRSVSWYQQTPGQGLQFLFEYFSETQRNKGNFPGRFSGRQFSNSRSEMNVSTLELGDSALYLCASSLAPSGRAPDTQYFGPGTRLTVL.

V gene TRBV11-2 combines with J gene TRBJ2-1, with 7 bases fitting TRBD2. The CDR3 spans 17 residues. Germline CDR1 reads SGHAT; CDR2 reads FQNNGV. V shed 1 base and J 0 bases; nucleotides not matched to a gene: 6. CDR3 sequence reads: CASSLAAGSGSYNEQFF. CDR3 in DNA: TGTGCCAGCAGCTTAGCAGCGGGAAGTGGCTCCTACAATGAGCAGTTCTTC.

V is TRBV6-6 and J is TRBJ2-1, with TRBD2 matching over 10 bases. CDR1 is MNHNY, CDR2 SVGAGI, per germline (reference sequence). This CDR3 spans 15 amino acids. The ends lost 3 bases at V and 7 bases at J; junction bases unmatched: 6. The CDR3 DNA reads TGTGCCAGCAGTTATCAGCGGGAGGGCCGGAATGAGCAGTTCTTC. This codes for CASSYQREGRNEQFF.

This chain connects TRBV3-1 (or the pseudogene TRBV3-2) to TRBJ1-6, with D unresolved. Germline CDR1 reads LGHDT; CDR2 reads YNNKEL (reference sequence). The germline V and J ends were trimmed by 1 base and 0 bases, with 10 bases remaining between them. The CDR3 extends over 17 amino acids. CDR3 amino acids: CASSQVGDSSYNSPLHF. As DNA, the CDR3 is TGTGCCAGCAGCCAAGTCGGAGATAGCTCCTATAATTCACCCCTCCACTTT.

The gene calls are TRBV4-3 and TRBJ1-3; maybe TRBD1 (6 bases). The V and J ends lost 2 bases and 0 bases respectively, with 17 bases between them. Germline loops: CDR1 LGHNA, CDR2 YSLEER. The CDR3 is 18 amino acids. In nucleotides, the CDR3 is TGCGCCAGCAGCCAACAATCGACAGGACCTTTCTCTGGAAACACCATATATTTT. It encodes CASSQQSTGPFSGNTIYF.

V is TRBV2 and J is TRBJ2-1, with 7 bases that match TRBD2. Unmatched junction bases numbered 7, after V lost 4 bases and J lost 4 bases. The CDR3 totals 15 residues. The germline V gene encodes CDR1 SNHLY and CDR2 FYNNEI. The CDR3 here is CASSGGLAAYNEQFF. The CDR3 DNA follows: TGTGCCAGCAGTGGGGGCCTAGCGGCTTACAATGAGCAGTTCTTC.

This clone was observed a single time. This chain links TRBV12-5 with TRBJ2-3, with D possibly TRBD1 on 5 matching bases. The germline V gene encodes CDR1 LGHNT and CDR2 FRNRAP. V was cut by 5 bases and J by 2 bases, with 14 bases left in between. The CDR3 covers 15 residues. The CDR3 spells CASGPGRQPTDTQYF. The CDR3, as DNA: TGTGCTAGTGGTCCCGGAAGACAGCCCACAGATACGCAGTATTTT.